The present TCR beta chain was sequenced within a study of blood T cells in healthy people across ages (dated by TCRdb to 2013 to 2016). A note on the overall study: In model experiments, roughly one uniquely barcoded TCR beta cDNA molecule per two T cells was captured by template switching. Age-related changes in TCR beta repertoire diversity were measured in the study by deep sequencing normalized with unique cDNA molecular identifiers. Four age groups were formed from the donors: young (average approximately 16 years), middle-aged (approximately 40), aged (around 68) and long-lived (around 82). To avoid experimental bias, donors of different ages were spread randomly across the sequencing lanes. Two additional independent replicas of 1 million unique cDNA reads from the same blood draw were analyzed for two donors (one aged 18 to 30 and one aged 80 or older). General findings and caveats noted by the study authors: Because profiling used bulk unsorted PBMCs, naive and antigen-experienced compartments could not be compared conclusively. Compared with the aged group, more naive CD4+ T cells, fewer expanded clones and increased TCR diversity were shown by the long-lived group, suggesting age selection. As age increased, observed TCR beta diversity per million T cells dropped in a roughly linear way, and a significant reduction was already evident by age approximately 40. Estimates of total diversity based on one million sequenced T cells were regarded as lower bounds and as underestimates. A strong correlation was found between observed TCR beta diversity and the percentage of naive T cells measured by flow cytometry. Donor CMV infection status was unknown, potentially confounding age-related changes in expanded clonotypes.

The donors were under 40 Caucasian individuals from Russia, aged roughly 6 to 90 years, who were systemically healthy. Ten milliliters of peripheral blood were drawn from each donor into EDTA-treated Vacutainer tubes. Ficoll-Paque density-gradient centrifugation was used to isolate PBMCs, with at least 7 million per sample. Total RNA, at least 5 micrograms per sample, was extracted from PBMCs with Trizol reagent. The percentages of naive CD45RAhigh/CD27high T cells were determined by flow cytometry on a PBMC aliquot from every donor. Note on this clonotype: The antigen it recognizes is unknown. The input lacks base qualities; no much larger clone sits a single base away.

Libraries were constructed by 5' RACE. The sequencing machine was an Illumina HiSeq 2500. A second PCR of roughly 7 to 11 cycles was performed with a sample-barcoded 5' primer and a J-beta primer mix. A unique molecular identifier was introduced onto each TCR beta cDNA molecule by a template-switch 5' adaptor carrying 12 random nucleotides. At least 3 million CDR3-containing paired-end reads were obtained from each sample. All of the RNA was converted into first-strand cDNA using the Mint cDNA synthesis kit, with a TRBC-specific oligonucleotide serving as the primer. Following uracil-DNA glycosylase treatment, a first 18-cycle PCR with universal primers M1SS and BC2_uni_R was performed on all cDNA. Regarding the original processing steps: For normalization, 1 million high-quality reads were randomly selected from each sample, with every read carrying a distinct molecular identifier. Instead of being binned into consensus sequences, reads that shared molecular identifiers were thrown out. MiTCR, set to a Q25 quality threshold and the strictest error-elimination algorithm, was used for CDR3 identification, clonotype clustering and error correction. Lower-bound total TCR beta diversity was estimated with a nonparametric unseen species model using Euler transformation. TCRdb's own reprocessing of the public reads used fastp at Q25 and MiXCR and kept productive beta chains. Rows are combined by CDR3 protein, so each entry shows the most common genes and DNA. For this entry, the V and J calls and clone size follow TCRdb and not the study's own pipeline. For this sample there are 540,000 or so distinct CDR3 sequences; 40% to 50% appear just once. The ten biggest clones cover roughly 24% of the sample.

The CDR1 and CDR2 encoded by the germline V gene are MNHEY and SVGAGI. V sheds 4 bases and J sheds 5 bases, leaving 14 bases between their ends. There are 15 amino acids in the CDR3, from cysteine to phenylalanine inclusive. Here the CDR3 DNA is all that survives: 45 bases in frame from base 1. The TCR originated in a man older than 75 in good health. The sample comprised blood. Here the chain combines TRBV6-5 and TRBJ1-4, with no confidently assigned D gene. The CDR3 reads CASSSRTEANEKLFF. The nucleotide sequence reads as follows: TGTGCCAGCAGTTCTAGGACCGAAGCAAATGAAAAACTGTTTTTT.